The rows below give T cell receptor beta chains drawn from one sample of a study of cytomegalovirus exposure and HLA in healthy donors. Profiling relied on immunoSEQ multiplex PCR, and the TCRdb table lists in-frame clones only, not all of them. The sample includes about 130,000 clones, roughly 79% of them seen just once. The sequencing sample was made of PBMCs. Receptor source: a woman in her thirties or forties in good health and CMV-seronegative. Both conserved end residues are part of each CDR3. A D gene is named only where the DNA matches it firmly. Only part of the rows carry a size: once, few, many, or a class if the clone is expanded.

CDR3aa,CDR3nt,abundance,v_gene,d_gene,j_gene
CASSLSPTDTQYF,TGTGCCAGCAGCTTAAGCCCCACAGATACGCAGTATTTT,-,TRBV7-9,-,TRBJ2-3
CASSWEGSGNYEQYF,TGCGCCAGCAGCTGGGAGGGGAGCGGGAACTACGAGCAGTACTTC,-,TRBV5-1,TRBD2,TRBJ2-7
CASSWGQGSNEQFF,TGTGCCAGCAGCTGGGGACAGGGTTCTAATGAGCAGTTCTTC,-,TRBV7-2,TRBD1,TRBJ2-1
CASSWYLAGGANNEQFF,TGTGCCAGCAGCTGGTACCTAGCTGGGGGGGCCAACAATGAGCAGTTCTTC,few,TRBV5-8,-,TRBJ2-1
CASSFSLTGHNEQFF,TGTGCCAGCAGCTTTTCCTTGACTGGCCACAATGAGCAGTTCTTC,few,TRBV7-3,-,TRBJ2-1
CASSTTSGRINEQFF,TGTGCCAGTAGCACCACTAGCGGGAGAATCAATGAGCAGTTCTTC,-,TRBV19,TRBD2,TRBJ2-1
CASSLGGLVPDTQYF,TGTGCCAGCAGCTTGGGGGGCTTGGTCCCAGATACGCAGTATTTT,-,TRBV5-4,-,TRBJ2-3
CASSLGRPSSGTEAFF,TGTGCCAGCAGCTTAGGCAGGCCATCTTCCGGCACTGAAGCTTTCTTT,few,TRBV7-3,-,TRBJ1-1
CASSFPARGNTEAFF,TGCGCCAGCAGCTTCCCCGCGAGAGGGAACACTGAAGCTTTCTTT,-,TRBV5-1,-,TRBJ1-1
CASSLGLWSSGDTGELFF,TGTGCCAGCAGCTTAGGACTCTGGTCTAGCGGGGACACCGGGGAGCTGTTTTTT,-,TRBV11-3,TRBD2,TRBJ2-2
CASSQVLGTGGQAFF,TGTGCCAGCAGCCAAGTGCTAGGGACAGGGGGTCAAGCTTTCTTT,-,TRBV14,TRBD1,TRBJ1-1
CASSIGEGQPQHF,TGTGCCAGTAGTATAGGCGAGGGCCAGCCCCAGCATTTT,-,TRBV19,-,TRBJ1-5
CASSDDSSTDTQYF,TGTGCCAGCAGCGACGACAGCAGCACAGATACGCAGTATTTT,-,TRBV2,-,TRBJ2-3
CASSPTGDPNQPQHF,TGCGCCAGCAGCCCGACAGGTGATCCCAATCAGCCCCAGCATTTT,-,TRBV4-1,-,TRBJ1-5
CASSDYQGAGNTIYF,TGTGCCAGCAGCGATTACCAGGGGGCGGGAAACACCATATATTTT,-,TRBV2,TRBD1,TRBJ1-3
CASSSTGPPGGMNTEAFF,TGTGCCAGCAGCTCCACCGGACCTCCTGGGGGCATGAACACTGAAGCTTTCTTT,-,TRBV7-9,-,TRBJ1-1
CATSKHGDVGPQHF,TGTGCCACCAGCAAGCATGGAGACGTCGGCCCCCAGCATTTT,-,TRBV15,-,TRBJ1-5
CASSPPRDRGRDTQYF,TGTGCCAGCAGCCCGCCGAGGGACAGGGGAAGAGATACGCAGTATTTT,-,TRBV7-9,TRBD1,TRBJ2-3
CASSSGGDTGELFF,TGCGCCAGCAGCTCAGGGGGAGACACCGGGGAGCTGTTTTTT,-,TRBV5-1,TRBD1,TRBJ2-2
CASSLGGGEYEQYF,TGTGCCAGCAGTTTGGGAGGGGGGGAGTACGAGCAGTACTTC,-,TRBV28,-,TRBJ2-7
CASSPPGTGNTEAFF,TGTGCCAGCAGCCCCCCCGGGACAGGGAACACTGAAGCTTTCTTT,once,TRBV28,TRBD1,TRBJ1-1
CASRSEETQYF,TGTGCCAGCAGGTCCGAAGAGACCCAGTACTTC,-,TRBV2,-,TRBJ2-5
CAWKHNQETQYF,TGTGCCTGGAAACATAACCAAGAGACCCAGTACTTC,-,TRBV30,-,TRBJ2-5
CASSWTSRVQPQHF,TGTGCCAGTAGTTGGACTTCAAGGGTACAGCCCCAGCATTTT,few,TRBV19,-,TRBJ1-5
CAISEERGGANGLTF,TGTGCCATCAGTGAGGAGCGTGGTGGGGCCAACGGCCTGACTTTC,-,TRBV10-3,-,TRBJ2-6
CASSLGQGNYNEQFF,TGTGCCAGCAGTTTGGGACAGGGAAATTACAATGAGCAGTTCTTC,-,TRBV11-1,TRBD1,TRBJ2-1
CASSLGATGFTEAFF,TGCGCCAGCAGCCTGGGGGCCACAGGGTTCACTGAAGCTTTCTTT,few,TRBV5-1,-,TRBJ1-1
CASSYTELAGQETQYF,TGTGCCAGCAGTTACACCGAACTAGCGGGGCAAGAGACCCAGTACTTC,-,TRBV6-5,TRBD2,TRBJ2-5
CASSGRWTEAFF,TGTGCCAGCAGTGGGAGGTGGACTGAAGCTTTCTTT,once,TRBV6-1,-,TRBJ1-1
CASSYPGQVGTGELFF,TGTGCCAGCAGTTATCCCGGACAGGTTGGGACCGGGGAGCTGTTTTTT,-,TRBV6-6,TRBD1,TRBJ2-2
CTSSRTSGRCDEQYF,TGCACCAGCAGCCGCACTAGCGGGAGGTGCGACGAGCAGTACTTC,once,TRBV1,-,TRBJ2-7
CASSLEMRAGELFF,TGCGCCAGCAGCTTGGAGATGAGGGCCGGGGAGCTGTTTTTT,-,TRBV5-1,-,TRBJ2-2
CASSLAYSSYNEQFF,TGTGCCAGCAGCTTAGCGTACAGCTCCTACAATGAGCAGTTCTTC,-,TRBV7-3,-,TRBJ2-1
CSVGRTSEGGSSYEQYF,TGCAGCGTTGGTAGAACTAGCGAAGGGGGGAGCTCCTACGAGCAGTACTTC,-,TRBV29-1,-,TRBJ2-7
CASSGGLRGSVSPREQYF,TGTGCCAGCAGCGGGGGTCTACGCGGGAGTGTCTCTCCGCGAGAGCAGTACTTC,-,TRBV7-8,TRBD2,TRBJ2-7
CASSRTLGAYEQYF,TGCGCCAGCAGCAGGACCCTTGGGGCTTACGAGCAGTACTTC,once,TRBV5-1,-,TRBJ2-7
CASSLVQGVSPLHF,TGTGCCAGCAGTTTGGTACAGGGGGTGTCACCCCTCCACTTT,-,TRBV27,TRBD1,TRBJ1-6
CARSRYRDRGVHPNEKLFF,TGTGCCAGAAGCCGGTACAGGGACAGGGGTGTACATCCTAATGAAAAACTGTTTTTT,-,TRBV5-3,TRBD1,TRBJ1-4
CASSFTGTQQYF,TGTGCCAGCAGTTTTACAGGCACCCAGCAGTACTTC,-,TRBV2,-,TRBJ2-5